This is a list of T cell receptor beta chains from one sample in a study of blood T cell repertoires in COVID-19. Profiling relied on immunoSEQ multiplex PCR, and the TCRdb table lists in-frame clones only, not all of them. The sample lists 200,000 to 250,000 clones; around 88% were seen once. Sample: peripheral blood. All receptors derive from a woman aged 25 to 45 with COVID-19, enrolled during active disease. Each CDR3 is given with its conserved first and last residue. D genes are given only for firm matches. Clone sizes are given selectively: once, few, many, or a class where the clone is expanded.

len	v_gene	d_gene	abundance	j_gene	CDR3nt	CDR3aa
12	TRBV11-3	NA	NA	TRBJ2-5	TGTGCCAGCAGCTTAAGGGGGGAGACCCAGTACTTC	CASSLRGETQYF
14	TRBV18	TRBD2	NA	TRBJ2-1	TGTGCCAGCTCACGCATCCTAGCGGGGAATGAGCAGTTCTTC	CASSRILAGNEQFF
13	TRBV27	NA	NA	TRBJ2-5	TGTGCCAGCAGTTTCGGTAGGCGGGAGACCCAGTACTTC	CASSFGRRETQYF
14	TRBV4-1	TRBD1	NA	TRBJ2-3	TGCGCCAGCAGCCCTCGGACAGGGACAGATACGCAGTATTTT	CASSPRTGTDTQYF
12	TRBV19	NA	NA	TRBJ2-1	TGTGCCAGTAGCAAAGATACTAATGAGCAGTTCTTC	CASSKDTNEQFF
16	TRBV28	NA	few	TRBJ1-1	TGTGCCAGCAGCTCTACGCGTCGCAGGGTGAACACTGAAGCTTTCTTT	CASSSTRRRVNTEAFF
15	TRBV10-3	NA	NA	TRBJ1-4	TGTGCCATCAGTGAGTCGAGTTCTAGACTCGAAAAACTGTTTTTT	CAISESSSRLEKLFF
12	TRBV2	NA	NA	TRBJ1-6	TGTGCCAGCAGATATTATGGCTCCCCCCTCCACTTT	CASRYYGSPLHF
15	TRBV2	TRBD1	NA	TRBJ1-2	TGTGCCAGCATCCGGGACAGCCAATCGACCTATGGCTACACCTTC	CASIRDSQSTYGYTF
16	TRBV11-2	TRBD2	NA	TRBJ2-5	TGTGCCAGCAGCTCCCCGACTAGCGGGCTCCAAGAGACCCAGTACTTC	CASSSPTSGLQETQYF
18	TRBV10-1	TRBD2	NA	TRBJ2-1	TGCGCCAGCAGCCGGCCGAGCGGGGGGGCCCAGTGGTACAATGAGCAGTTCTTC	CASSRPSGGAQWYNEQFF
14	TRBV9	TRBD1	NA	TRBJ1-1	TGTGCCAGCAAGCTCGGACAGGCGAACACTGAAGCTTTCTTT	CASKLGQANTEAFF
12	TRBV2	NA	few	TRBJ1-1	TGTGCCAGACAGGCCGTGAACACTGAAGCTTTCTTT	CARQAVNTEAFF
16	TRBV4-1	NA	few	TRBJ1-2	TGCGCCAGCAGCCAAGGTCCACCGGCAGGGGCCTATGGCTACACCTTC	CASSQGPPAGAYGYTF
15	TRBV4-3	TRBD1	NA	TRBJ2-2	TGCGCCAGCAGCCCCAGGGGGACAAGGTCCGGGGAGCTGTTTTTT	CASSPRGTRSGELFF
14	TRBV18	TRBD2	few	TRBJ2-2	TGTGCCACCGTCTTGGGACTAGCGTCCGAGGAGCTGTTTTTT	CATVLGLASEELFF
14	TRBV18	NA	once	TRBJ1-6	TGTGCCAGCTCCCTCGGGCAGGGAAATTCACCCCTCCACTTT	CASSLGQGNSPLHF
15	TRBV7-9	TRBD1	NA	TRBJ2-4	TGTGCCAGCAGCCCCCCGGACAGGGAGATTAACATTCAGTACTTC	CASSPPDREINIQYF
10	TRBV29-1	NA	NA	TRBJ1-1	TGCAGCGTTCATGGGGGGGAAGCTTTCTTT	CSVHGGEAFF
15	TRBV15	NA	NA	TRBJ1-4	TGTGCCACCGGTCGAGTCGAGGGCCGCAATGAAAAACTGTTTTTT	CATGRVEGRNEKLFF
14	TRBV7-2	NA	NA	TRBJ1-5	TGTGCCAGCAGCTTAGGGACGGGGGGTAGGGCCCAGCATTTT	CASSLGTGGRAQHF
15	TRBV6-5	NA	NA	TRBJ2-3	TGTGCCAGCAGTTACTCCGGGGGAAGCACAGATACGCAGTATTTT	CASSYSGGSTDTQYF
15	TRBV29-1	TRBD2	once	TRBJ2-5	TGCAGCGTTGTGAGCCTCGGGGGGTACCAAGAGACCCAGTACTTC	CSVVSLGGYQETQYF
15	TRBV6-5	TRBD2	NA	TRBJ2-3	TGTGCCAGCAGTTTGACTAGCGGAGGCACAGATACGCAGTATTTT	CASSLTSGGTDTQYF
14	TRBV3-1/TRBV3-2	NA	NA	TRBJ1-1	TGTGCCAGCAGCCAAAGGACAAAAGGGGCTGAAGCTTTCTTT	CASSQRTKGAEAFF
14	TRBV10-1	NA	NA	TRBJ2-4	TGCGCCAGCAGTCTCGGACAGACCAAAAACATTCAGTACTTC	CASSLGQTKNIQYF
15	TRBV28	TRBD1	NA	TRBJ2-3	TGTGCCAGCAGTACCAGGGGGAGTAGCACAGATACGCAGTATTTT	CASSTRGSSTDTQYF
15	TRBV5-1	TRBD2	NA	TRBJ2-7	TGCGCCAGCAGCGGGCGGGGGGGGATCTCCTACGAGCAGTACTTC	CASSGRGGISYEQYF
15	TRBV5-1	TRBD1	NA	TRBJ2-5	TGCGCCAGCAGACCCAACACAGGGGTGAGAGAGACCCAGTACTTC	CASRPNTGVRETQYF
15	TRBV6-6	NA	once	TRBJ1-6	TGTGCCAGCAGTTACTGGGAGGCCGAAGATTCACCCCTCCACTTT	CASSYWEAEDSPLHF
16	TRBV11-3	TRBD1	NA	TRBJ2-1	TGTGCCAGCAGCGGGCAGACAGGGGGCTATGTATATGAGCAGTTCTTC	CASSGQTGGYVYEQFF
18	TRBV28	TRBD2	once	TRBJ2-5	TGTGCCAGCAGTAACCCTAGCGGGATCTCTCAGTGGCAAGAGACCCAGTACTTC	CASSNPSGISQWQETQYF
17	TRBV5-1	TRBD1	NA	TRBJ1-6	TGCGCCAGCAGCTTACACCGGGACAGGGTAGGCAATTCACCCCTCCACTTT	CASSLHRDRVGNSPLHF
14	TRBV18	TRBD1	NA	TRBJ2-7	TGTGCCAGCTCACCCTCCGGGACAGGGGTCGAGCAGTACTTC	CASSPSGTGVEQYF
12	TRBV2	NA	NA	TRBJ1-4	TGTGCCAGCAGTCCTGGGGGGGAAAAACTGTTTTTT	CASSPGGEKLFF
15	TRBV7-9	TRBD1	few	TRBJ1-4	TGTGCCAGCAGCACTCTACAGGGGGCTGGAGAAAAACTGTTTTTT	CASSTLQGAGEKLFF
13	TRBV3-1/TRBV3-2	TRBD1	NA	TRBJ2-1	TGTGCCAGCAGCCGACAGGGCCAGAATGAGCAGTTCTTC	CASSRQGQNEQFF
15	TRBV18	TRBD2	NA	TRBJ2-1	TGTGCCAGCTCACCAGGGGGGGGCTCCTACAATGAGCAGTTCTTC	CASSPGGGSYNEQFF
14	TRBV6-2/TRBV6-3	NA	NA	TRBJ1-2	TGTGCCAGCAGCACCCGGGACAAAACCTATGGCTACACCTTC	CASSTRDKTYGYTF
15	TRBV19	NA	NA	TRBJ2-3	TGTGCCAGTAGCGGGGTATGGACAGACACAGATACGCAGTATTTT	CASSGVWTDTDTQYF
17	TRBV11-3	TRBD1	NA	TRBJ2-5	TGTGCCAGCAGCTTAGGGTGGGCAGGGGGTACCCAAGAGACCCAGTACTTC	CASSLGWAGGTQETQYF
16	TRBV5-5	TRBD1	NA	TRBJ1-5	TGTGCCAGCAGCTTTTTAGGGACAGGGGTCGGGCAGCCCCAGCATTTT	CASSFLGTGVGQPQHF
12	TRBV10-1	NA	NA	TRBJ1-2	TGCGCCAGCTCCCAAACTAACTATGGCTACACCTTC	CASSQTNYGYTF
13	TRBV10-2	NA	NA	TRBJ2-1	TGCGCCAGCAGTGCTAGGCCACCAAATGAGCAGTTCTTC	CASSARPPNEQFF
14	TRBV19	TRBD2	NA	TRBJ2-2	TGTGCCAGTAGTAGCGGGGGGGACACCGGGGAGCTGTTTTTT	CASSSGGDTGELFF
15	TRBV3-1/TRBV3-2	TRBD2	once	TRBJ2-1	TGTGCCAGCAGCCCCCTTAGCGGGAGCTACAATGAGCAGTTCTTC	CASSPLSGSYNEQFF
15	TRBV6-4	TRBD1	NA	TRBJ2-1	TGTGCCAGCAGTACAGGGGCCAGGCCCCACAATGAGCAGTTCTTC	CASSTGARPHNEQFF
19	TRBV18	TRBD1	once	TRBJ2-4	TGTGCCAGCTCCCCGGGACAGGGAAAAGTGTTTCTAGCCAAAAACATTCAGTACTTC	CASSPGQGKVFLAKNIQYF
15	TRBV3-1/TRBV3-2	NA	NA	TRBJ1-1	TGTGCCAGCAGCCTCACTCAGGGGTCGAACACTGAAGCTTTCTTT	CASSLTQGSNTEAFF
14	TRBV11-2	TRBD1	NA	TRBJ1-4	TGTGCCAGCAGCCGACAGGGGATAGGTGAAAAACTGTTTTTT	CASSRQGIGEKLFF
12	TRBV18	NA	NA	TRBJ2-3	TGTGCCAGCTCGACTAGCACAGATACGCAGTATTTT	CASSTSTDTQYF
15	TRBV10-2	TRBD1	NA	TRBJ1-5	TGCGCCAGCAGTGAGGGACAGGCGGCGGGGCAGCCCCAGCATTTT	CASSEGQAAGQPQHF
17	TRBV11-3	TRBD2	NA	TRBJ2-3	TGTGCCAGCAGCCTCTGGACTAGCCCATTAAGGGGCGATACGCAGTATTTT	CASSLWTSPLRGDTQYF
15	TRBV5-6	NA	NA	TRBJ2-2	TGTGCCAGCAGCTTGGTTAAGCGGAACACCGGGGAGCTGTTTTTT	CASSLVKRNTGELFF
16	TRBV28	TRBD1	NA	TRBJ1-2	TGTGCCAGCAGTTCTTTTGACAGGGGGACCCCCTATGGCTACACCTTC	CASSSFDRGTPYGYTF
17	TRBV4-3	NA	NA	TRBJ2-7	TGCGCCAGCAGCCAAGATCGTGCAGGTACCGGCTCCTACGAGCAGTACTTC	CASSQDRAGTGSYEQYF
15	TRBV10-3	TRBD2	NA	TRBJ2-1	TGTGCCATCAGAGAGGGACTAGCGGGAGGAGGTGAGCAGTTCTTC	CAIREGLAGGGEQFF